Listed below are T cell receptor beta chains from one sample, sequenced in a study of blood T cell repertoires in COVID-19. Profiling relied on immunoSEQ multiplex PCR, and the TCRdb table lists in-frame clones only, not all of them. The table shows a few hundred thousand clones, with approximately 85% occurring only once. The sample consisted of peripheral blood. These receptors were taken from a woman aged 70-85 years with COVID-19, enrolled during active disease. Both conserved end residues are part of each CDR3. Each record gives: D gene, clone size, V gene, CDR3 protein. A D gene is named only where the DNA matches it firmly. A row's size may be missing; if present it is once, few, many or a size class.

NA,few,TRBV6-4,CASSAERFTGELFF
TRBD1,NA,TRBV9,CASSVGQGAVGNTIYF
NA,NA,TRBV19,CASREQGKAFF
TRBD1,NA,TRBV6-2/TRBV6-3,CASSPGQSFEKLFF
NA,NA,TRBV6-1,CASSEAESQGYGYTF
NA,NA,TRBV21-1,CASSNTGTRGQEQYNEQFF
TRBD1,few,TRBV6-6,CASNPGQGFSYEQYF
TRBD1,NA,TRBV3-1/TRBV3-2,CASSISPGGGEKLFF
NA,few,TRBV7-2,CASSFDRSTEAFF
TRBD1,once,TRBV27,CASSQLSVGQLNNQPQHF
TRBD1,once,TRBV6-2/TRBV6-3,CASSYSWTGGTRGYTF
NA,once,TRBV19,CASSTRVPTEAFF
NA,NA,TRBV19,CASCSTGIINNEQFF
NA,NA,TRBV2,CASSGRTEAFF
NA,NA,TRBV19,CASSIGAGGGNQPQHF
TRBD1,NA,TRBV5-4,CASSLGGTGNQPQHF
TRBD2,NA,TRBV7-9,CASSHTSGVENTGELFF
TRBD1,NA,TRBV6-2/TRBV6-3,CASSPAGQELYEQYF
NA,NA,TRBV4-2,CASSQEVGFGNTEAFF
TRBD1,NA,TRBV7-3,CASSLTFRGSYGYTF
NA,once,TRBV3-1/TRBV3-2,CASSRGENTEAFF
TRBD2,NA,TRBV7-9,CASSLPAGVLNEQFF
TRBD2,NA,TRBV2,CASTLTLAASTDTQYF
NA,NA,TRBV19,CASSIVGKNYGYTF
TRBD1,few,TRBV19,CASSMTGGIAGNTEAFF
TRBD2,few,TRBV9,CASSETGTSGDIAGELFF
TRBD1,NA,TRBV11-2,CASSQTGGAGDTQYF
TRBD2,NA,TRBV5-6,CASSLLSRTSGSRTDTQYF
NA,NA,TRBV7-9,CASSLDLTRIVGYTF
TRBD1,NA,TRBV15,CATSSNRGGNQPQHF
NA,NA,TRBV27,CASSFSGGSEKLFF
TRBD1,NA,TRBV25-1,CASSRQGYGYTF
NA,NA,TRBV11-3,CASRDSGADTQYF
TRBD1,NA,TRBV29-1,CSVLDRGRLNTEAFF
NA,NA,TRBV7-9,CASSLTEGNTIYF
NA,NA,TRBV5-1,CASSISRDSPLHF
NA,NA,TRBV5-1,CATLWWGRGYEQYF
NA,few,TRBV18,CASSPGATYTEAFF
NA,few,TRBV4-1,CASSQESSLAYGYTF
NA,NA,TRBV6-4,CASRVTTRFGAGELFF
TRBD1,NA,TRBV2,CASSRTGYGYTF